This T cell receptor (beta chain) was captured by sequencing in a study of T cell responses to AZD1222 COVID-19 vaccine. Sequencing used immunoSEQ multiplex PCR; TCRdb keeps in-frame clones, though not all of them. The sample lists over 120,000 clones; 92% were seen once. There are 15 residues in the CDR3. Germline V gene sequence: CDR1 SGHTA, CDR2 FQGNSA. V dropped 5 bases and J dropped 2 bases, with 13 bases sitting between them. This clone was recorded a few times. Its specificity is not known. Findings of the study overall: The peak T cell response came first, and repertoires were sampled only after it. Donors were largely white British and mainly female; clonal diversity was possibly underestimated. Spike-specific TCR breadth and depth rose after two AZD1222 doses.

This TCR was sampled from an adult in good health. The material sequenced was peripheral blood, taken on day 0 of AZD1222 vaccination. V is TRBV7-2 and J is TRBJ1-3; D remains unclear. DNA of the CDR3: TGTGCCAGCAGCCCTCCGCCCATCACTGGAAACACCATATATTTT. Translated: CASSPPPITGNTIYF.